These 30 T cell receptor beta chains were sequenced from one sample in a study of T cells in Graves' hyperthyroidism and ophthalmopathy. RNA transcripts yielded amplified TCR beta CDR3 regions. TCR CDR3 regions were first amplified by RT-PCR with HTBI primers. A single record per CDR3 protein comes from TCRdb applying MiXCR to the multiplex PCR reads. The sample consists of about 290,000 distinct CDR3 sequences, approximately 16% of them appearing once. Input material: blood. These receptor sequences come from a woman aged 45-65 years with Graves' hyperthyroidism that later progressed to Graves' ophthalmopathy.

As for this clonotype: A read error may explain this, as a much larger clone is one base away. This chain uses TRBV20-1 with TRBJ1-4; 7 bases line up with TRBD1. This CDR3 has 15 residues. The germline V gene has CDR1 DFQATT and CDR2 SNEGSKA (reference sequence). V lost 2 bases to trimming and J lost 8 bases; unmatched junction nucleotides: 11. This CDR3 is CSARNTGAVGEKLFF. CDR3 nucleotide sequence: TGCAGTGCTAGAAACACAGGGGCGGTGGGAGAAAAACTGTTTTTT.

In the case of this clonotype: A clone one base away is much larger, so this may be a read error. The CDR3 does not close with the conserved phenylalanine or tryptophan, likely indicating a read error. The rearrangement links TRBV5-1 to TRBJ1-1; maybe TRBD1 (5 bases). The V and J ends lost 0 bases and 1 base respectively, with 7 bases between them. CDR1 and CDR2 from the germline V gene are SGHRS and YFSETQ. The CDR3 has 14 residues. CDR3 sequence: CASSLVGENTEAFS. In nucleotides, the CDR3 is TGCGCCAGCAGCTTGGTAGGGGAGAACACTGAAGCTTTCTCT.

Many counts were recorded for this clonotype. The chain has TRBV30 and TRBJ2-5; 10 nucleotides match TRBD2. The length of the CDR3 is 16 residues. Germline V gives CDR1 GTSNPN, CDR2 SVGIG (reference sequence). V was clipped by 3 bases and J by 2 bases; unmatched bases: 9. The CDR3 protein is CAWSAPGLARQETQYF. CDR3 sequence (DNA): TGTGCCTGGAGCGCTCCGGGACTAGCGCGACAAGAGACCCAGTACTTC.

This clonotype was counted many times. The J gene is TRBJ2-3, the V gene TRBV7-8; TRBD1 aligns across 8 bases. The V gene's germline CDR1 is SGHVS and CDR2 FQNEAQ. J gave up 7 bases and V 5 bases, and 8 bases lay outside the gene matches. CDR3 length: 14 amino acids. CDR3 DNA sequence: TGTGCCAGCAGCCAGGACAGGGTTGGGCATACGCAGTATTTT. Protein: CASSQDRVGHTQYF.

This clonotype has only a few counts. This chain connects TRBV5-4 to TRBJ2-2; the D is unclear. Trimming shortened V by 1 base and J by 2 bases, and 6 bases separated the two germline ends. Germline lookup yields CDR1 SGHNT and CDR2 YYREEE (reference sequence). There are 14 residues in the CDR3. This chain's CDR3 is CASSLWENTGELFF. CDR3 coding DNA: TGTGCCAGCAGCTTGTGGGAAAACACCGGGGAGCTGTTTTTT.

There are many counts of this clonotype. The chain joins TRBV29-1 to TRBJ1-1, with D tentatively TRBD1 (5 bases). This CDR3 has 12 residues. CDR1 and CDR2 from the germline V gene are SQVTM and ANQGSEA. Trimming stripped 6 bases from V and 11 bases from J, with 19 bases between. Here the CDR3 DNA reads TGCAGCGTCCGGGCGGGGCTTCGTGGGGCTTTCTTT. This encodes CSVRAGLRGAFF.

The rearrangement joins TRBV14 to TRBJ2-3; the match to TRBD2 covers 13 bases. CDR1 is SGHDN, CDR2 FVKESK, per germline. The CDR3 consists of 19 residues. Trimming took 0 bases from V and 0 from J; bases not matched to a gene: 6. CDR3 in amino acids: CASSQDRGTSGDSTDTQYF. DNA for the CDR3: TGTGCCAGCAGCCAAGATAGGGGGACTAGCGGGGATAGCACAGATACGCAGTATTTT.

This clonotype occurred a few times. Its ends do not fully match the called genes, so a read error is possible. This chain's CDR3 is CASSQTTGAEGSF. As DNA, the CDR3 is TGTGCCAGCAGCCAGACTACAGGGGCTGAGGGCTCCTTC. The chain is built from TRBV5-5 and TRBJ1-2, with 7 positions matching TRBD1. The CDR3 sequence is 13 residues long. Germline loops: CDR1 SGHKS, CDR2 YYEKEE (reference sequence).

Here the CDR3 DNA reads TGCGCCAGCAGGCGTGCTAGCCTGGATGAGCAGTTCTTC. Amino acid sequence: CASRRASLDEQFF. The rearrangement joins TRBV5-1 to TRBJ2-1, with D maybe TRBD2 (5 bases). The CDR3 consists of 13 residues. CDR1 is SGHRS and CDR2 is YFSETQ in the germline V gene. Trimming shortened V by 5 bases and J by 8 bases, and 14 bases separated the two germline ends.

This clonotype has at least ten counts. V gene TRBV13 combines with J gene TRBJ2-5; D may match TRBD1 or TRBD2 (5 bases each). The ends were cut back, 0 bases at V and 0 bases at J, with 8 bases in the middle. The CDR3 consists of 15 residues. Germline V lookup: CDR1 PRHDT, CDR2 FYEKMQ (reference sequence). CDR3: CASSLGLGDQETQYF. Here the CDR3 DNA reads TGTGCCAGCAGCTTAGGGCTGGGGGACCAAGAGACCCAGTACTTC. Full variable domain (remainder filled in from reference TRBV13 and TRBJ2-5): AAGVIQSPRHLIKEKRETATLKCYPIPRHDTVYWYQQGPGQDPQFLISFYEKMQSDKGSIPDRFSAQQFSDYHSELNMSSLELGDSALYFCASSLGLGDQETQYFGPGTRLLVL.

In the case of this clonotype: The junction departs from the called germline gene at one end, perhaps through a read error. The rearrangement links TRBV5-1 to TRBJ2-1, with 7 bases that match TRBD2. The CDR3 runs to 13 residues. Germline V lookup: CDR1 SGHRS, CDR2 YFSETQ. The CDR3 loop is CASSQTSLNEQFF. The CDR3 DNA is TGTGCCAGCAGTCAGACTAGCCTCAATGAGCAGTTCTTC.

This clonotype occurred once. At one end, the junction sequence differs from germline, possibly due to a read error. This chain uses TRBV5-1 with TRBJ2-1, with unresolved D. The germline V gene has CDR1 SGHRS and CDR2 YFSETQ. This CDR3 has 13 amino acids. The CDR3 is CASSSSNYYEQFF. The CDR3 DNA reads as TGCGCCAGCAGCTCCTCTAACTACTATGAGCAGTTCTTC.

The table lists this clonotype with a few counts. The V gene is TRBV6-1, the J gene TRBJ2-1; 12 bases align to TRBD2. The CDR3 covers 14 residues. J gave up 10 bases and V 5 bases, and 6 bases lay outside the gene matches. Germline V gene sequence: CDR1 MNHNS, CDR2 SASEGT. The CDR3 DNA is TGTGCCAGCAGTTATGGGACTAGCGGGCGGGAGCAGTTCTTC. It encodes CASSYGTSGREQFF.

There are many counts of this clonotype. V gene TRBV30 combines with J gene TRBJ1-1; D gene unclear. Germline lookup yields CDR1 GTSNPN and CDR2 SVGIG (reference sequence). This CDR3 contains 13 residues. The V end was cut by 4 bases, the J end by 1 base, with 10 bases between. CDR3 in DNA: TGTGCCTGGACCCACGGAAGGAACACTGAAGCTTTCTTT. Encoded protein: CAWTHGRNTEAFF.

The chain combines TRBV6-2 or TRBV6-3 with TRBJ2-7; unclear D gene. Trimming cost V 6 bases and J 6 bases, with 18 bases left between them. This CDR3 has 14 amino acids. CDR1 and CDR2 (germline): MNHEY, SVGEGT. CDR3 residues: CASSLSSLSGEQYF. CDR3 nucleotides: TGTGCCAGCAGCCTGAGCTCCCTATCGGGCGAGCAGTACTTC.

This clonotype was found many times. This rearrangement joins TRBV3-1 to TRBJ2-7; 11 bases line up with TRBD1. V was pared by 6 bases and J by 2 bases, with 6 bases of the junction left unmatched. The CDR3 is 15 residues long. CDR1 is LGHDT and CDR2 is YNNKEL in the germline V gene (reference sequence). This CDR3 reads CASRRWTGGTYEQYF. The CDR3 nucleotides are TGTGCCAGCAGACGCTGGACAGGGGGCACCTACGAGCAGTACTTC.

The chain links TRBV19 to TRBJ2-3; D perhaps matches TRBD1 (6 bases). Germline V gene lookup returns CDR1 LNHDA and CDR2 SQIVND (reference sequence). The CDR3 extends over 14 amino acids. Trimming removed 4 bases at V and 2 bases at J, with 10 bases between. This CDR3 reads CASSRGQLTDTQYF. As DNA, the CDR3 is TGTGCCAGTAGTAGGGGACAACTCACAGATACGCAGTATTTT.

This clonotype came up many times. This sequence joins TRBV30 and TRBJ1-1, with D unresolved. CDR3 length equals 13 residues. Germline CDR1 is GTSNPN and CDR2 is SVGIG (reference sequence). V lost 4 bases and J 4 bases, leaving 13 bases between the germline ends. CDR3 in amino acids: CAWKFGVSTEAFF. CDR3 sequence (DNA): TGTGCCTGGAAATTTGGGGTGAGCACTGAAGCTTTCTTT.

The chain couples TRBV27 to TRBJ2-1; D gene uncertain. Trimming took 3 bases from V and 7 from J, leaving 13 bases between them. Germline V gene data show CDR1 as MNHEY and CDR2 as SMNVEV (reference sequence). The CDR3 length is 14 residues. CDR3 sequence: CASSLQESWNEQFF. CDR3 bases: TGTGCCAGCAGTTTGCAGGAGAGTTGGAATGAGCAGTTCTTC.

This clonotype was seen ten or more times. The CDR3, as DNA: TGTGCCAGCAGCCGGGCAGAATTGCAGTTCTTC. It specifies CASSRAELQFF. The rearrangement links TRBV5-6 to TRBJ2-1; D is uncertain. The length of the CDR3 is 11 residues. The V gene's germline CDR1 is SGHDT and CDR2 YYEEEE. The germline V and J ends were trimmed by 4 bases and 12 bases, with 11 bases remaining between them.

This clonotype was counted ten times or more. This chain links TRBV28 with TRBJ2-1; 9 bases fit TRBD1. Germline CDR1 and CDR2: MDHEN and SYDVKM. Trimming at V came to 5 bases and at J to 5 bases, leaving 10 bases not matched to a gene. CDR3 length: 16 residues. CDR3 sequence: CASSPPPGQGDNEQFF. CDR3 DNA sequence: TGTGCCAGCAGTCCTCCCCCGGGACAGGGTGACAATGAGCAGTTCTTC.

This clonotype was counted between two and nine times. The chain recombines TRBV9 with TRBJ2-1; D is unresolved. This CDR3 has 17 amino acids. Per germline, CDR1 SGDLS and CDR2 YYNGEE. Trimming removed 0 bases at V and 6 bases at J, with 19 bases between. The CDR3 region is CASSVAPLDRSGNEQFF. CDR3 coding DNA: TGTGCCAGCAGCGTAGCTCCCCTGGATAGGTCGGGCAATGAGCAGTTCTTC.

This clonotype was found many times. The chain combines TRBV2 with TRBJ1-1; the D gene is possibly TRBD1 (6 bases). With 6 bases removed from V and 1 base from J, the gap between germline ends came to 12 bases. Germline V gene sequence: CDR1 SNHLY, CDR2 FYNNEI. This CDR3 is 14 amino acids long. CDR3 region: CASRGPGENTEAFF. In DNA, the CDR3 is TGTGCCAGCAGGGGGCCAGGGGAGAACACTGAAGCTTTCTTT.

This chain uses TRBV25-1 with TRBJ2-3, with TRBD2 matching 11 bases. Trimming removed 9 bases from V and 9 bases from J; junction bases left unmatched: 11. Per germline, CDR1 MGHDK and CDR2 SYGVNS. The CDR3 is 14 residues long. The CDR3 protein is CASRLAGPLETQYF. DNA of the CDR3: TGTGCCAGTCGACTAGCGGGGCCGCTAGAGACGCAGTATTTT.

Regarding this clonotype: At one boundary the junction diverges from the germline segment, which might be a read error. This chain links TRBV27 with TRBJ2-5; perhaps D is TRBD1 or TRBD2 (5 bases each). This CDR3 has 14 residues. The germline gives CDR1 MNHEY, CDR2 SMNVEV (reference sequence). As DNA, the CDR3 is TGTGCCAGCAACCCGGGGCTCCATAGAGAGGCCCAGTACTTC. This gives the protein CASNPGLHREAQYF.

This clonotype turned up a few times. For the CDR3, the DNA is TGTGCCAGCACCTACGGGTATATGACAGGGGATGAAAAACTGTTTTTT. Protein product: CASTYGYMTGDEKLFF. The genes are TRBV2 and TRBJ1-4; 8 nucleotides align to TRBD1. The V and J ends lost 7 bases and 6 bases, in that order; junction bases with no gene match: 13. Germline V gene sequence: CDR1 SNHLY, CDR2 FYNNEI. This CDR3 is built from 16 residues.

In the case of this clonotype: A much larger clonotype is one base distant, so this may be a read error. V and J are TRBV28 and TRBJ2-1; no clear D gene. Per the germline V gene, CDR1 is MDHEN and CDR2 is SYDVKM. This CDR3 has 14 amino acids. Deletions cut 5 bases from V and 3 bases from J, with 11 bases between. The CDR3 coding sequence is TGTGCCAGCAGTCTTGTGGACGACTACAATGAGCAGTTCTTC. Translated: CASSLVDDYNEQFF.

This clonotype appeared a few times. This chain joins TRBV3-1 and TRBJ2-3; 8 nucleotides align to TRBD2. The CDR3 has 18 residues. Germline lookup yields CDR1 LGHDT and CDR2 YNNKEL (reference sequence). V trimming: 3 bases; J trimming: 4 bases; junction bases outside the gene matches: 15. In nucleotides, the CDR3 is TGTGCCAGCAGCCACTTTGTTTCGGGGGGGTTGGCCGCAGATACGCAGTATTTT. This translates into CASSHFVSGGLAADTQYF.

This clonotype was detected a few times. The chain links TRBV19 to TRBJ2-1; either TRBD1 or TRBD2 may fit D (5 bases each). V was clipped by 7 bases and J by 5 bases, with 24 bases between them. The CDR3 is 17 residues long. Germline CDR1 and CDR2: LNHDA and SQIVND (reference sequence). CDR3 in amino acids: CASIPRGQPDGHNEQFF. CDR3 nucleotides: TGTGCCAGTATCCCCCGGGGCCAGCCCGACGGTCACAATGAGCAGTTCTTC.

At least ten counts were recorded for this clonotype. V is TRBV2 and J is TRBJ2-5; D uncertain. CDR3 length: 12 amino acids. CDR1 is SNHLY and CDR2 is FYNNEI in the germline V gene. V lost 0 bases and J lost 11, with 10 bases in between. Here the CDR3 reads CASSEAREIQYF. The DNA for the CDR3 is TGTGCCAGCAGTGAAGCGCGAGAGATTCAGTACTTC.